This passage covers 22 T cell receptor beta chains from one sample sequenced in a study of cytomegalovirus exposure and HLA in healthy donors. Vbeta (60) and Jbeta (13) primers were used in the PCR. Profiled with immunoSEQ multiplex PCR; TCRdb holds only in-frame clones, not every one. The table shows about 140,000 clones, with over 65% occurring only once. Source material: PBMCs. Every receptor here comes from a woman in her thirties in good health and CMV-seronegative.

The V and J genes are TRBV4-1 and TRBJ1-1; weak D call: TRBD1 (5 bases). This CDR3 is 17 amino acids long. Per germline, CDR1 MGHRA and CDR2 YSYEKL. V lost 4 bases to trimming and J lost 1 base, with 19 bases between them. The CDR3 reads CASSRSVNSDRNTEAFF. The CDR3 DNA follows: TGCGCCAGCAGCCGCTCCGTAAATTCTGACAGGAACACTGAAGCTTTCTTT.

V and J are TRBV7-9 and TRBJ1-1; 7 bases map to TRBD1. After removal of 2 bases from V and 5 bases from J, the junction contained 5 bases not matched to a gene. The CDR3 consists of 14 residues. CDR1 and CDR2 (germline): SEHNR, FQNEAQ (reference sequence). The CDR3 protein is CASSLRAGGTEAFF. In DNA, the CDR3 is TGTGCCAGCAGCTTAAGGGCAGGGGGTACTGAAGCTTTCTTT.

The V and J genes are TRBV19 and TRBJ1-2, with TRBD1 as a possible D gene (6 bases). Germline loops: CDR1 LNHDA, CDR2 SQIVND (reference sequence). The CDR3 has 14 residues. The V end lost 7 bases, the J end lost 3 bases, and 15 bases lay between the germline ends. In DNA, the CDR3 is TGTGCCAGTACTCCCCCCGGGACACACTATGGCTACACCTTC. It specifies CASTPPGTHYGYTF.

The chain uses TRBV6-6 and TRBJ1-2, with D possibly being TRBD1 (6 bases). V shed 2 bases and J shed 3 bases, with 10 bases lying between them. Germline V gene data show CDR1 as MNHNY and CDR2 as SVGAGI (reference sequence). The CDR3 is 14 amino acids. CDR3 sequence: CASSYEAGDYGYTF. CDR3 nucleotide sequence: TGTGCCAGCAGTTACGAGGCAGGGGACTATGGCTACACCTTC.

This chain uses TRBV5-4 with TRBJ1-6, with a possible D match to TRBD1 (5 bases). Trimming removed 0 bases from V and 6 bases from J, with 7 bases in between. This CDR3 region has 14 residues. CDR1 is SGHNT and CDR2 is YYREEE in the germline V gene (reference sequence). The CDR3 reads CASSLGQTNSPLHF. The CDR3 coding sequence is TGTGCCAGCAGCTTGGGACAGACTAATTCACCCCTCCACTTT.

There are a few counts of this clone. The CDR3, as DNA: TGTGCCAGCTGGGGGGGGGCCTCCTACGAGCAGTACGTC. Amino acid sequence: CASWGGASYEQYV. The genes are TRBV28 and TRBJ2-7; weak D call: TRBD2 (7 bases). Germline V gene sequence: CDR1 MDHEN, CDR2 SYDVKM. The V end lost 8 bases, the J end lost 0 bases, and 11 bases lay between the germline ends. This CDR3 has 13 amino acids.

The rearrangement links TRBV5-1 to TRBJ2-1, with D perhaps TRBD2 (6 bases). The CDR3 contains 16 residues. Trimming took 3 bases from V and 3 from J, leaving 16 bases between them. Germline V lookup: CDR1 SGHRS, CDR2 YFSETQ. CDR3 residues: CASSSIRDSFYNEQFF. The DNA for the CDR3 is TGCGCCAGCAGCTCCATCCGGGACTCTTTCTACAATGAGCAGTTCTTC.

With respect to this clone: The sample holds other DNA sequences that translate to the same CDR3. This chain uses TRBV9 with TRBJ2-3, with D uncertain. Trimming took off 0 bases at V and 1 base at J, with 6 bases between the two ends. The CDR3 runs 14 residues. The germline gives CDR1 SGDLS, CDR2 YYNGEE. The CDR3 nucleotides read TGTGCCAGCAGCGTAGGTGGCCGCACAGATACGCAGTATTTT. It is translated as CASSVGGRTDTQYF.

This clone was observed a single time. CDR3 sequence reads: CASTNLGVQETQYF. In nucleotides, the CDR3 is TGTGCCAGCACAAACCTAGGGGTCCAAGAGACCCAGTACTTC. This chain connects TRBV6-6 to TRBJ2-5, with a possible D match to TRBD1 (5 bases). Germline lookup yields CDR1 MNHNY and CDR2 SVGAGI (reference sequence). There are 14 residues in the CDR3. Trimming took 7 bases from V and 1 from J, leaving 13 bases between them.

The rearrangement uses TRBV4-2 and TRBJ1-6; tentative D call: TRBD1 (6 bases). Per the germline V gene, CDR1 is LGHNA and CDR2 is YNFKEQ. CDR3 length: 17 residues. The germline V and J ends were trimmed by 5 bases and 1 base, with 15 bases remaining between them. The CDR3 sequence: CASSNEHRDSYNSPLHF. The CDR3 DNA sequence: TGTGCCAGCAGCAATGAACACAGGGATTCCTATAATTCACCCCTCCACTTT.

The V and J genes are TRBV2 and TRBJ1-1; 8 nucleotides align to TRBD1. Germline CDR1 is SNHLY and CDR2 is FYNNEI. CDR3 size: 13 residues. With V trimmed by 6 bases and J by 5 bases, 5 bases remained unmatched. Here the CDR3 reads CASRRQGTTEAFF. The CDR3, as DNA: TGTGCCAGCAGACGACAGGGGACGACTGAAGCTTTCTTT.

The rearrangement uses TRBV11-3 and TRBJ2-7; D unclear. Deletions cut 4 bases from V and 4 bases from J, with 8 bases between. This CDR3 is 12 amino acids long. Germline-derived CDR1 and CDR2 are SGHNT and YENEEA. The CDR3 DNA reads as TGTGCCAGCAGCTCAGACGGTTACGAGCAGTACTTC. Its protein product is CASSSDGYEQYF. Supplemented by reference TRBV11-3 and TRBJ2-7, the full variable domain reads EAGVVQSPRYKIIEKKQPVAFWCNPISGHNTLYWYLQNLGQGPELLIRYENEEAVDDSQLPKDRFSAERLKGVDSTLKIQPAELGDSAVYLCASSSDGYEQYFGPGTRLTVT.

The CDR3 loop is CASSSFSGGPYEQYF. DNA for the CDR3: TGTGCCAGCAGCTCTTTCTCGGGAGGCCCTTACGAGCAGTACTTC. This chain joins TRBV7-9 and TRBJ2-5; 7 bases line up with TRBD2. The DNA end lines up better with TRBJ2-7; the J call may be wrong. Germline values: CDR1 SEHNR, CDR2 FQNEAQ (reference sequence). The CDR3 has 15 amino acids.

This clone was seen a few times. The V and J genes are TRBV5-1 and TRBJ2-2; 7 bases map to TRBD1. The CDR3 contains 14 residues. J lost 7 bases, V lost 0 bases, and 3 bases had no gene match. Germline loops: CDR1 SGHRS, CDR2 YFSETQ. The CDR3 nucleotides read TGCGCCAGCAGCTTGGGACAGGGTATCGGGGAGCTGTTTTTT. Encoded protein: CASSLGQGIGELFF.

This clone was detected a few times. V and J are TRBV4-1 and TRBJ1-5, with TRBD1 identical over 11 bases. In germline, CDR1 is MGHRA, CDR2 YSYEKL. V was clipped by 3 bases and J by 5 bases; unmatched bases: 6. This CDR3 has 16 residues. CDR3 in DNA: TGCGCCAGCAGCCACCTTCCGGGACAGGGGGATCAGCCCCAGCATTTT. This codes for CASSHLPGQGDQPQHF.

This sequence joins TRBV21-1 and TRBJ2-7; no DNA check was done on the table's D call, TRBD2. TRBV21-1 has pseudogene status. This CDR3 has 17 amino acids. CDR3 loop: CASSKPGLAGGPYEQYF. CDR3 nucleotide sequence: TGTGCCAGCAGCAAACCGGGACTAGCGGGAGGGCCCTACGAGCAGTACTTC.

This rearrangement joins TRBV6-6 to TRBJ2-1; 10 bases fit TRBD2. CDR3 length: 15 amino acids. The trim removed 5 bases at V and 0 bases at J, leaving 1 base unmatched. Germline CDR1 reads MNHNY; CDR2 reads SVGAGI (reference sequence). The CDR3, as DNA: TGTGCCAGCAGTATAGCGGGAGGCTCCTACAATGAGCAGTTCTTC. It encodes CASSIAGGSYNEQFF.

This chain's CDR3 is CASSSPPVSGELFF. Written as DNA, the CDR3 is TGTGCCAGCAGTTCTCCACCGGTGTCCGGGGAGCTGTTTTTT. This chain connects TRBV28 to TRBJ2-2, with no clear D. The CDR3 is 14 residues long. Germline V gives CDR1 MDHEN, CDR2 SYDVKM. V was shortened by 4 bases and J by 6 bases, with 12 bases between the two germline ends.

This chain uses TRBV15 with TRBJ1-5; TRBD1 is a possible D gene (5 bases). There are 15 residues in the CDR3. The germline CDR1 and CDR2 sequences are LNHNV and YYDKDF (reference sequence). V lost 0 bases and J lost 4, with 10 bases in between. The CDR3 coding sequence is TGTGCCACCAGCAGAGATGGGGGGGTTAATCAGCCCCAGCATTTT. Translating it yields CATSRDGGVNQPQHF.

This rearrangement joins TRBV5-1 to TRBJ1-2, with 10 nucleotides matching TRBD1. The CDR3 length is 18 residues. CDR1 is SGHRS and CDR2 is YFSETQ in the germline V gene. V shed 3 bases, J shed 2 bases, and the junction held 13 bases outside the gene matches. The CDR3 protein is CASSSGDRGQWGNYGYTF. The DNA for the CDR3 is TGCGCCAGCAGCTCGGGGGACAGGGGCCAATGGGGGAACTATGGCTACACCTTC.

This clone has a count of ten or more. CDR3 in DNA: TGTGCCAGCAGCCCTCGGACAGGGAGAGGGCACGAGCAGTACTTC. Protein: CASSPRTGRGHEQYF. The rearrangement uses TRBV9 and TRBJ2-7, with 8 bases aligning to TRBD1. Germline V gene lookup returns CDR1 SGDLS and CDR2 YYNGEE. Unmatched junction bases numbered 11, after V lost 4 bases and J lost 5 bases. The CDR3 covers 15 residues.

The genes are TRBV20-1 and TRBJ2-1, with D possibly TRBD1 on 6 matching bases. The CDR3 loop spans 11 amino acids. Germline CDR1 DFQATT, CDR2 SNEGSKA (reference sequence). V shed 5 bases and J shed 12 bases, with 14 bases lying between them. The CDR3 nucleotides are TGCAGTGCTCCTTTGTTCAGGGGGCAGTTCTTC. Translating it yields CSAPLFRGQFF.